Detailed here is one T cell receptor (beta chain). Per germline, CDR1 MDHEN and CDR2 SYDVKM. Trimming took off 7 bases at V and 4 bases at J, with 20 bases between the two ends. There are 16 residues in the CDR3. In the original analysis: The assay estimated nucleated cells by amplifying reference gene primers. The protocol was immunoSEQ multiplex PCR, while the TCRdb copy is restricted to in-frame clones and leaves out a portion. The DNA gave D and trimming, while V, J and clone size come from that table. The data contain roughly 200,000 clones, approximately 90% of them singletons. These data originate in a study of blood T cell repertoires in COVID-19. Study at large: Acute and convalescent COVID-19 specimens originated in the United States, Italy and Spain. T cells, B-cell-depleted T cells, or PBMCs supplied cDNA or gDNA.

The material sequenced was peripheral blood. This sequence was found in a man over 45 with acute or convalescent COVID-19. V usage is TRBV28 and J usage is TRBJ1-5, with D unresolved. CDR3 bases: TGTGCCAGCAAACCGCGAGGAGTCGGGAGAAATCAGCCCCAGCATTTT. Encoded protein: CASKPRGVGRNQPQHF.